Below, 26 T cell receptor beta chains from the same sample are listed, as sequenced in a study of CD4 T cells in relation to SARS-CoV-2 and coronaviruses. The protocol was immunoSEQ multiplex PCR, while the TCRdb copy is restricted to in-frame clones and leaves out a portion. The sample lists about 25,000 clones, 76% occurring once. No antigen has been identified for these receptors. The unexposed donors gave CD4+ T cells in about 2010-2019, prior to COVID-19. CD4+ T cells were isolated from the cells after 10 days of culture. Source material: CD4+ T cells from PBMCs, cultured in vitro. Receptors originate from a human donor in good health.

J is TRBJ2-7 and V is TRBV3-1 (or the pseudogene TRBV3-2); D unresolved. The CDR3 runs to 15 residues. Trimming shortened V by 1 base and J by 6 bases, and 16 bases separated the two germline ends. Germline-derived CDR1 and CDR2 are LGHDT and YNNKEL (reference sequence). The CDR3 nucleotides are TGTGCCAGCAGCCAAGGGCAGGAGAGATGCTGCGAGCAGTACTTC. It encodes CASSQGQERCCEQYF.

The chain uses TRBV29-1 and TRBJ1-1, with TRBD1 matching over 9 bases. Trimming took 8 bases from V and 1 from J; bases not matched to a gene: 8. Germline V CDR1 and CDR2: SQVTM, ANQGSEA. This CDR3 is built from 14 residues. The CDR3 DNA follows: TGCAGCACAAACAGGGGGCTAACGAACACTGAAGCTTTCTTT. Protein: CSTNRGLTNTEAFF.

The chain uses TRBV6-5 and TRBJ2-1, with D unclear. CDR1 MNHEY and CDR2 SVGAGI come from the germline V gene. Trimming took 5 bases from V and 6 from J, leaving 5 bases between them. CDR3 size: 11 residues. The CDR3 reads CASSTGNEQFF. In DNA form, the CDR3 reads TGTGCCAGCAGTACGGGCAATGAGCAGTTCTTC.

As DNA, the CDR3 is TGTGCCAGCAGCTCACTTAGTGGTCGGGTCTCCTACAATGAGCAGTTCTTC. It translates to CASSSLSGRVSYNEQFF. The rearrangement joins TRBV7-8 to TRBJ2-1; D is unclear. The germline V gene encodes CDR1 SGHVS and CDR2 FQNEAQ. The CDR3 is 17 residues long. Trimming took off 4 bases at V and 0 bases at J, with 16 bases between the two ends.

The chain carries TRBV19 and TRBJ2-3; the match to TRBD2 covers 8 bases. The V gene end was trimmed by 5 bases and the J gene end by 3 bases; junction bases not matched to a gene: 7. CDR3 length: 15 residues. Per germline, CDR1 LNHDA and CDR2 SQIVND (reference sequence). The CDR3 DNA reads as TGTGCCAGTAGTTACCGACTAGCGTCAACAGATACGCAGTATTTT. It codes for CASSYRLASTDTQYF.

CDR3 loop: CASSPTGSPLHF. DNA of the CDR3: TGTGCCAGCAGCCCAACCGGATCACCCCTCCACTTT. This rearrangement joins TRBV7-2 to TRBJ1-6, with unresolved D. Germline-derived CDR1 and CDR2 are SGHTA and FQGNSA. The CDR3 spans 12 residues. The germline V and J ends were trimmed by 5 bases and 10 bases, with 9 bases remaining between them.

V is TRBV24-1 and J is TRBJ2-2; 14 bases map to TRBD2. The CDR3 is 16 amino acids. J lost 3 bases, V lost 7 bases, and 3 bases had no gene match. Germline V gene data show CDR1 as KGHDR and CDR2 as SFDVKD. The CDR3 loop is CATRGGLAGDTGELFF. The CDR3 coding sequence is TGTGCCACCAGGGGGGGACTAGCGGGGGACACCGGGGAGCTGTTTTTT.

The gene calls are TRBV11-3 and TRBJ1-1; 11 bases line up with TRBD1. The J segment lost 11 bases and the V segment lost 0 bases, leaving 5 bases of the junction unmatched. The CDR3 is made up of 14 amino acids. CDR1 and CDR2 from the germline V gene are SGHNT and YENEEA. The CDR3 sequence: CASSLDGQGARAFF. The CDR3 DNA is TGTGCCAGCAGCTTAGACGGACAGGGGGCGCGGGCTTTCTTT.

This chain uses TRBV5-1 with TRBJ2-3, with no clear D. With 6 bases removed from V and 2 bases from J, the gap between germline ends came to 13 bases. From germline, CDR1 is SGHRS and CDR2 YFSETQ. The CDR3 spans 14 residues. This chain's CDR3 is CASNIPSSTDTQYF. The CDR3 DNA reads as TGCGCCAGCAATATTCCCTCTTCCACAGATACGCAGTATTTT.

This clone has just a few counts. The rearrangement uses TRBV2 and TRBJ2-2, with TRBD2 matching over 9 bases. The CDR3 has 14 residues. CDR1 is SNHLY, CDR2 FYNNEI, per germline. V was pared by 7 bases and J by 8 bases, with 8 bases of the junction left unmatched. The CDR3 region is CASIVASGVGELFF. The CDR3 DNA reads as TGTGCCAGCATAGTGGCTAGCGGGGTTGGGGAGCTGTTTTTT.

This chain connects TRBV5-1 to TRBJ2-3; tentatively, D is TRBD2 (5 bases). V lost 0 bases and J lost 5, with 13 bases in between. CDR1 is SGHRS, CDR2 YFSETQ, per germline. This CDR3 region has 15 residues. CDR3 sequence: CASSLVGVREDTQYF. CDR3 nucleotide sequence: TGCGCCAGCAGCTTGGTCGGGGTCCGGGAAGATACGCAGTATTTT.

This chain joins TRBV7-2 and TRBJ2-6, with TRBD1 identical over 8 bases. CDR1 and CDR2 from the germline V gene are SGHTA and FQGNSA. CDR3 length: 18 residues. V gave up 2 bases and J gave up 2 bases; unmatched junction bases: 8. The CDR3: CASSLSPTGAAGANVLTF. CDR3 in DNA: TGTGCCAGCAGCTTATCCCCGACAGGGGCGGCTGGGGCCAACGTCCTGACTTTC.

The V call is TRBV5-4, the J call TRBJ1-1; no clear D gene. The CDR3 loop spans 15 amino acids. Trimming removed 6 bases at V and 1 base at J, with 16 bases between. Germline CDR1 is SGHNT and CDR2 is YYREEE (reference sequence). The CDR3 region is CASTQDSRGNTEAFF. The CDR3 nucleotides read TGTGCCAGCACCCAGGACTCACGAGGGAACACTGAAGCTTTCTTT.

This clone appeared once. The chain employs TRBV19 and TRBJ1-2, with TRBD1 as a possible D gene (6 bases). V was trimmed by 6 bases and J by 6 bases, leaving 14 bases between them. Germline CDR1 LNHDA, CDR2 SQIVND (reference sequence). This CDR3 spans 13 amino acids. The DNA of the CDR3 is TGTGCCAGTAGCGAAGGGGGGGGCGATGGCTACACCTTC. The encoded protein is CASSEGGGDGYTF.

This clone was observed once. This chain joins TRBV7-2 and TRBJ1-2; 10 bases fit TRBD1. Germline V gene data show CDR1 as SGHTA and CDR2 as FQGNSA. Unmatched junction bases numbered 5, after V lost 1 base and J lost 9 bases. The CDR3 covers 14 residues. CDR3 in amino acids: CASSLGTGGLSYTF. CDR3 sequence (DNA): TGTGCCAGCAGCTTAGGGACAGGGGGTTTGAGCTACACCTTC. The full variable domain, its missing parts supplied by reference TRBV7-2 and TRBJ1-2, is GAGVSQSPSNKVTEKGKDVELRCDPISGHTALYWYRQSLGQGLEFLIYFQGNSAPDKSGLPSDRFSAERTGGSVSTLTIQRTQQEDSAVYLCASSLGTGGLSYTFGSGTRLTVV.

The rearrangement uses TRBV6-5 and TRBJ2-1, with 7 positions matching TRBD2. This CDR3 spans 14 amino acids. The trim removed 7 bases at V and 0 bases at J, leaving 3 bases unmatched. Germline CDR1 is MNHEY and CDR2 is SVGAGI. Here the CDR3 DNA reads TGTGCCAGCATAGCGGGCCCCTCCTACAATGAGCAGTTCTTC. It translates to CASIAGPSYNEQFF.

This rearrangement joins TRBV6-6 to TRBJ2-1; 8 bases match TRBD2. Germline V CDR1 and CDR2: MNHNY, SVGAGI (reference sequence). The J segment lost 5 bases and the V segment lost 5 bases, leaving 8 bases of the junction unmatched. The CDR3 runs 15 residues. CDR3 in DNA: TGTGCCAGCAGTAAAGGGCGGGAGGCTGACAATGAGCAGTTCTTC. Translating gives CASSKGREADNEQFF.

In nucleotides, the CDR3 is TGTGCCAGCCGTCCGGTAGCTCCAAACTATGGCTACACCTTC. Its protein is CASRPVAPNYGYTF. The chain employs TRBV6-5 and TRBJ1-2, with no clear D. The CDR3 covers 14 residues. Per germline, CDR1 MNHEY and CDR2 SVGAGI. V was trimmed by 8 bases and J by 2 bases, leaving 15 bases between them.

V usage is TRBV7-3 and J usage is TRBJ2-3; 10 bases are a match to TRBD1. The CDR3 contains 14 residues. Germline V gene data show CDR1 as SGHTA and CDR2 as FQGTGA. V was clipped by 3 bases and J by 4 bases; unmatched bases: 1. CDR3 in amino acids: CASSLTGGPDTQYF. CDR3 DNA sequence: TGTGCCAGCAGCTTGACAGGGGGCCCAGATACGCAGTATTTT.

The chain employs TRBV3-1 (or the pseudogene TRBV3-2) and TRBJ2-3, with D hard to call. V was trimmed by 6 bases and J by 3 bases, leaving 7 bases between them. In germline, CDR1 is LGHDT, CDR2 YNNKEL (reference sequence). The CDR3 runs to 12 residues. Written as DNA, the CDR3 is TGTGCCAGCAGTATTACGACAGATACGCAGTATTTT. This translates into CASSITTDTQYF.

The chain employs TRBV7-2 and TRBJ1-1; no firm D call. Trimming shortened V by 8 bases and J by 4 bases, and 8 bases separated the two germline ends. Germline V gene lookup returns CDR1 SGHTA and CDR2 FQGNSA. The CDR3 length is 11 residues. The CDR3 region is CASLYGTEAFF. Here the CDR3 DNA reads TGTGCCAGCCTTTATGGCACTGAAGCTTTCTTT.

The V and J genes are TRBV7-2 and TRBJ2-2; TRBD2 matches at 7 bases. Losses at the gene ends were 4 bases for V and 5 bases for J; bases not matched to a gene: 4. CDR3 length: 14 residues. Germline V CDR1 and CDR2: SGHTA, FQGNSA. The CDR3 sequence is CASSSGLVTGELFF. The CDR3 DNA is TGTGCCAGCAGCTCCGGACTAGTAACCGGGGAGCTGTTTTTT.

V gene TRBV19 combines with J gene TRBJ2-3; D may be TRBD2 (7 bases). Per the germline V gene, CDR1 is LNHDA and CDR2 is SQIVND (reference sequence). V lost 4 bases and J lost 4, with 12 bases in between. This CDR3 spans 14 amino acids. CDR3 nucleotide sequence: TGTGCCAGTAGTAGGGGGGGCGGCGCAGATACGCAGTATTTT. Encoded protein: CASSRGGGADTQYF. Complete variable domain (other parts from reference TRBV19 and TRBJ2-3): DGGITQSPKYLFRKEGQNVTLSCEQNLNHDAMYWYRQDPGQGLRLIYYSQIVNDFQKGDIAEGYSVSREKKESFPLTVTSAQKNPTAFYLCASSRGGGADTQYFGPGTRLTVL.

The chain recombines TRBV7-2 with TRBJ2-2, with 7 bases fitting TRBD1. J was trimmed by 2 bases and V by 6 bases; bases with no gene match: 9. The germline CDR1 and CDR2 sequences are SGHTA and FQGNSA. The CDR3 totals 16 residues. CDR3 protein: CASSISRDRNTGELFF. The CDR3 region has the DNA TGTGCCAGCAGTATCAGCCGGGACAGAAACACCGGGGAGCTGTTTTTT.

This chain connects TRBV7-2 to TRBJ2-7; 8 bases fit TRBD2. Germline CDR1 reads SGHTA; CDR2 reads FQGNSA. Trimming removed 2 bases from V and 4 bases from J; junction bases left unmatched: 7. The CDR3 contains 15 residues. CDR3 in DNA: TGTGCCAGCAGCTTATCCCGTGGCGGGGGGTACGAGCAGTACTTC. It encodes CASSLSRGGGYEQYF.

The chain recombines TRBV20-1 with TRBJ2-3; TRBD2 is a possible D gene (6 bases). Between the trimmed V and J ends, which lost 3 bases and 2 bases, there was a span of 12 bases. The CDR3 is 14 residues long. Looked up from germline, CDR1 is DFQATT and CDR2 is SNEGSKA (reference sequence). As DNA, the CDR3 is TGCAGTGCTAGTGGTCGGGGGAACACAGATACGCAGTATTTT. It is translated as CSASGRGNTDTQYF.